The 16 T cell receptor beta chains below all came from one sample that was sequenced in a study of control samples from healthy donors and cancer patients. The repertoire was sequenced with immunoSEQ multiplex PCR; TCRdb's copy has only in-frame clones and lacks some. This repertoire shows some 150,000 clones, more than 85% found once; its top ten account for 3% to 4%. Sequenced sample: blood. Receptor source: a man aged 25 to 40 in good health.

This chain uses TRBV29-1 with TRBJ2-7, with 8 bases lining up with TRBD1. Germline loops: CDR1 SQVTM, CDR2 ANQGSEA. Germline trimming cut 6 bases from V and 4 bases from J; bases unmatched to any gene: 8. The CDR3 sequence is 13 residues long. The CDR3 coding sequence is TGCAGCGTGGAGACGGACAGGGAGTACGAGCAGTACTTC. This gives the protein CSVETDREYEQYF.

V gene TRBV5-1 combines with J gene TRBJ1-1, with a possible D match to TRBD1 (5 bases). Germline V gene data show CDR1 as SGHRS and CDR2 as YFSETQ. The CDR3 spans 15 residues. The V end lost 4 bases, the J end lost 0 bases, and 13 bases lay between the germline ends. The CDR3 is CASSGGDPMNTEAFF. In DNA form, the CDR3 reads TGCGCCAGCAGCGGGGGAGACCCGATGAACACTGAAGCTTTCTTT.

The rearrangement joins TRBV7-3 to TRBJ1-1, with D unclear. The CDR3 contains 13 residues. Germline V gene data show CDR1 as SGHTA and CDR2 as FQGTGA. V lost 6 bases to trimming and J lost 5 bases, with 13 bases between them. Here the CDR3 reads CASRREDGTEAFF. The CDR3 coding sequence is TGTGCCAGCAGAAGGGAGGACGGGACTGAAGCTTTCTTT. Drawing the rest from reference TRBV7-3 and TRBJ1-1, the complete variable domain is GAGVSQTPSNKVTEKGKYVELRCDPISGHTALYWYRQSLGQGPEFLIYFQGTGAADDSGLPNDRFFAVRPEGSVSTLKIQRTERGDSAVYLCASRREDGTEAFFGQGTRLTVV.

V and J are TRBV12-3 or TRBV12-4 and TRBJ1-1; maybe TRBD1 (5 bases). With 6 bases removed from V and 4 bases from J, the gap between germline ends came to 9 bases. The CDR3 runs to 12 residues. CDR3 bases: TGTGCCAGCAGAATTGGGGGCACTGAAGCTTTCTTT. It yields the protein CASRIGGTEAFF.

A single count supports this clone. The chain recombines TRBV27 with TRBJ1-5; 12 bases align to TRBD1. Germline CDR1 and CDR2: MNHEY and SMNVEV (reference sequence). This CDR3 contains 16 residues. J lost 6 bases, V lost 2 bases, and 5 bases had no gene match. CDR3 in DNA: TGTGCCAGCAGTTTACTGGGACAGGGGGCTTTTCAGCCCCAGCATTTT. It yields the protein CASSLLGQGAFQPQHF.

J is TRBJ1-1 and V is TRBV20-1; the D gene is possibly TRBD1 (6 bases). The germline CDR1 and CDR2 sequences are DFQATT and SNEGSKA (reference sequence). This CDR3 contains 10 residues. With 8 bases removed from V and 8 bases from J, the gap between germline ends came to 12 bases. The CDR3 region is CSRGGTEAFF. The CDR3, as DNA: TGCAGTCGGGGGGGGACAGAAGCTTTCTTT.

This chain connects TRBV21-1 to TRBJ1-2. TRBV21-1 is marked as a pseudogene. This CDR3 has 20 amino acids. CDR3 in DNA: TGTGCCAGCAGCAAAATCCGGGCCTCCTCCGACGGGGAGTCTAACTATGGCTACACCTTC. It yields the protein CASSKIRASSDGESNYGYTF.

J is TRBJ1-1 and V is TRBV10-1; possibly TRBD1 for D (6 bases). In germline, CDR1 is WNHNN, CDR2 SYGVQD (reference sequence). V gave up 5 bases and J gave up 0 bases, with 16 bases separating them. The CDR3 totals 16 residues. The CDR3 region has the DNA TGCGCCAGCAGTCAAGGGGGATCTGGGATGAACACTGAAGCTTTCTTT. Its protein product is CASSQGGSGMNTEAFF.

The chain recombines TRBV12-3 or TRBV12-4 with TRBJ2-3; D is unresolved. V lost 8 bases and J lost 1, with 10 bases in between. This CDR3 spans 13 amino acids. CDR3 DNA sequence: TGTGCCAGCTCCTCACCGGGCACAGATACGCAGTATTTT. Translated, it gives CASSSPGTDTQYF.

This chain uses TRBV7-9 with TRBJ1-1; weak D call: TRBD1 (5 bases). The ends were cut back, 5 bases at V and 0 bases at J, with 10 bases in the middle. The CDR3 is 14 amino acids. The germline gives CDR1 SEHNR, CDR2 FQNEAQ (reference sequence). CDR3 in amino acids: CASSPGTLNTEAFF. The CDR3 DNA reads TGTGCCAGCAGCCCCGGGACGTTGAACACTGAAGCTTTCTTT. Full variable domain (missing parts from reference TRBV7-9 and TRBJ1-1): DTGVSQNPRHKITKRGQNVTFRCDPISEHNRLYWYRQTLGQGPEFLTYFQNEAQLEKSRLLSDRFSAERPKGSFSTLEIQRTEQGDSAMYLCASSPGTLNTEAFFGQGTRLTVV.

This chain connects TRBV24-1 to TRBJ1-5; D is uncertain. Trimming stripped 0 bases from V and 7 bases from J, with 9 bases between. Germline CDR1 KGHDR, CDR2 SFDVKD. The CDR3 runs to 14 residues. The CDR3 nucleotides are TGTGCCACCAGTGATTTGAAAGGGAACCAGCCCCAGCATTTT. Protein product: CATSDLKGNQPQHF.

The chain joins TRBV30 to TRBJ2-7; tentative D call: TRBD2 (5 bases). V lost 0 bases to trimming and J lost 2 bases, with 17 bases between them. The germline gives CDR1 GTSNPN, CDR2 SVGIG (reference sequence). CDR3 length: 16 amino acids. CDR3 residues: CAWSVHSSPGAYEQYF. The CDR3 coding sequence is TGTGCCTGGAGTGTACACAGCTCCCCCGGGGCCTACGAGCAGTACTTC. Full variable domain (remainder filled in from reference TRBV30 and TRBJ2-7): SQTIHQWPATLVQPVGSPLSLECTVEGTSNPNLYWYRQAAGRGLQLLFYSVGIGQISSEVPQNLSASRPQDRQFILSSKKLLLSDSGFYLCAWSVHSSPGAYEQYFGPGTRLTVT.

V and J are TRBV6-5 and TRBJ1-2, with D tentatively TRBD1 (5 bases). Per the germline V gene, CDR1 is MNHEY and CDR2 is SVGAGI. The CDR3 totals 12 residues. The V end lost 5 bases, the J end lost 5 bases, and 9 bases lay between the germline ends. The CDR3: CASSPGGYGYTF. CDR3 nucleotides: TGTGCCAGCAGTCCCGGGGGGTATGGCTACACCTTC.

Details on this clone: Other DNA sequences in this sample translate to the same CDR3. This CDR3 is CASSYSPGGDTEAFF. The CDR3 bases are TGTGCCAGCAGTTACTCTCCTGGGGGGGACACTGAAGCTTTCTTT. This chain uses TRBV6-5 with TRBJ1-1; weak D call: TRBD1 (5 bases). Deletions cut 0 bases from V and 3 bases from J, with 11 bases between. From germline, CDR1 is MNHEY and CDR2 SVGAGI. The CDR3 is made up of 15 amino acids.

The chain joins TRBV25-1 to TRBJ2-6, with TRBD2 matching over 12 bases. V lost 6 bases, J lost 0 bases, and 3 bases stayed unmatched. The CDR3 runs 17 residues. The V gene's germline CDR1 is MGHDK and CDR2 SYGVNS. CDR3 in DNA: TGTGCCAGCAGGAGGACTAGCGGGGACTCTGGGGCCAACGTCCTGACTTTC. It codes for CASRRTSGDSGANVLTF. Full variable domain (remainder filled in from reference TRBV25-1 and TRBJ2-6): EADIYQTPRYLVIGTGKKITLECSQTMGHDKMYWYQQDPGMELHLIHYSYGVNSTEKGDLSSESTVSRIRTEHFPLTLESARPSHTSQYLCASRRTSGDSGANVLTFGAGSRLTVL.

The V call is TRBV21-1, the J call TRBJ2-4. TRBV21-1 is listed as a pseudogene. The CDR3 loop spans 8 amino acids. CDR3 sequence: CASRGEYF. CDR3 bases: TGTGCCAGCAGGGGGGAGTACTTC.